Below, 17 T cell receptor beta chains from the same sample are listed, as sequenced in a study of CDR3 diversity in severe acne. TCRdb analysed the PCR reads with MiXCR anew, one entry per CDR3 protein. The sample yields some 90,000 distinct CDR3 sequences, 45% to 50% seen once. Sequenced sample: blood. The receptors derive from a male donor with severe acne vulgaris.

V usage is TRBV24-1 and J usage is TRBJ2-2, with 9 bases that match TRBD2. Germline V gene sequence: CDR1 KGHDR, CDR2 SFDVKD. With V trimmed by 0 bases and J by 4 bases, 5 bases remained unmatched. The CDR3 runs 17 residues. The CDR3 loop reads CATSDLSLAGFTGELFF. CDR3 DNA sequence: TGTGCCACCAGTGATTTGAGTCTAGCGGGGTTCACCGGGGAGCTGTTTTTT.

This clonotype occurred many times. V usage is TRBV6-1 and J usage is TRBJ1-5, with no clear D. From germline, CDR1 is MNHNS and CDR2 SASEGT. V was cut by 8 bases and J by 7 bases, with 15 bases left in between. This CDR3 is built from 13 residues. The CDR3, as DNA: TGTGCCAGCGGATCGAGGGAGTGGCAGCCCCAGCATTTT. Its translation: CASGSREWQPQHF.

The V and J genes are TRBV20-1 and TRBJ2-2, with D perhaps matching TRBD1 (5 bases). CDR1 and CDR2 (germline): DFQATT, SNEGSKA (reference sequence). The length of the CDR3 is 13 residues. V was clipped by 3 bases and J by 6 bases, with 11 bases between them. CDR3 sequence (DNA): TGCAGTGCTAGCCCCCAGGGTCCCGGGGAGCTGTTTTTT. This translates into CSASPQGPGELFF.

The chain combines TRBV15 with TRBJ2-7; TRBD1 or TRBD2 may be the D gene (5 bases each). The V gene's germline CDR1 is LNHNV and CDR2 YYDKDF (reference sequence). V was shortened by 0 bases and J by 3 bases, with 15 bases between the two germline ends. The CDR3 sequence is 16 residues long. The CDR3 DNA sequence: TGTGCCACCAGCAGAGAAAGTCCGGGACGGATCTACGAGCAGTACTTC. Amino acids: CATSRESPGRIYEQYF.

The genes are TRBV10-2 and TRBJ2-7; D gene ambiguous. This CDR3 contains 13 residues. Between the trimmed V and J ends, which lost 8 bases and 2 bases, there was a span of 13 bases. Germline loops: CDR1 WSHSY, CDR2 SAAADI. The DNA for the CDR3 is TGCGCCAGCGGCCTGGGCTACACCTACGAGCAGTACTTC. This gives the protein CASGLGYTYEQYF.

The chain combines TRBV2 with TRBJ2-7; 7 bases match TRBD1. Per the germline V gene, CDR1 is SNHLY and CDR2 is FYNNEI. With 9 bases clipped from V and 2 bases from J, the junction kept 16 bases outside the gene matches. This CDR3 spans 16 amino acids. This chain's CDR3 is CASVARSGQLTYEQYF. The CDR3 nucleotides are TGTGCCAGTGTAGCTCGTTCGGGACAGCTAACCTACGAGCAGTACTTC.

Turning to this clonotype: Given a much more abundant clone one base away, this may be a read error. CDR3 in amino acids: CSARDRRREATGTQYF. CDR3 coding DNA: TGCAGTGCTAGAGATCGGAGGCGGGAGGCCACAGGTACGCAGTATTTT. The J gene is TRBJ2-3, the V gene TRBV20-1, with 8 bases aligning to TRBD2. CDR3 length: 16 amino acids. CDR1 and CDR2 from the germline V gene are DFQATT and SNEGSKA (reference sequence).

In its sample, this clonotype was seen a few times. This likely comes from a read error, as the CDR3 has no conserved phenylalanine or tryptophan at its end. The limits of the CDR3 on the DNA are not certain, so only TCRdb's listed CDR3 is given. The rearrangement joins TRBV7-3 to TRBJ2-7; the table's TRBD2 call for D was not verified on the DNA. Germline assignment: CDR1 SGHTA and CDR2 FQGTGA. The CDR3 is 9 amino acids in total, end residues counted. This CDR3 reads CASSLGRTS.

V usage is TRBV7-9 and J usage is TRBJ1-2; possible D gene TRBD1, 5 bases. Germline V gives CDR1 SEHNR, CDR2 FQNEAQ (reference sequence). V was cut by 5 bases and J by 0 bases, with 10 bases left in between. The CDR3 length is 14 residues. CDR3 DNA sequence: TGTGCCAGCAGCGAACAGGAAACTAACTATGGCTACACCTTC. Residues: CASSEQETNYGYTF.

This clonotype was picked up a small number of times. V gene TRBV5-8 combines with J gene TRBJ2-2; D is possibly TRBD2 (6 bases). CDR1 is SGHTS, CDR2 YDEGEE, per germline. The CDR3 runs to 15 residues. Between the trimmed V and J ends, which lost 6 bases and 4 bases, there was a span of 16 bases. CDR3 DNA sequence: TGTGCCAGCACCCCTAGACTCGGGGGCACCGGGGAGCTGTTTTTT. Protein sequence: CASTPRLGGTGELFF.

This clonotype was counted once. The genes are TRBV14 and TRBJ2-2; 7 bases line up with TRBD1. The CDR3 has 16 amino acids. The J segment lost 0 bases and the V segment lost 7 bases, leaving 8 bases of the junction unmatched. Germline V lookup: CDR1 SGHDN, CDR2 FVKESK. This chain's CDR3 is CASKIRDSANTGELFF. The CDR3 region has the DNA TGTGCCAGCAAAATCCGGGACAGCGCGAACACCGGGGAGCTGTTTTTT.

Comments on this clonotype: This could be a read error, since a much larger clone is one nucleotide away. This sequence joins TRBV20-1 and TRBJ2-2, with 10 bases matching TRBD2. CDR3 length equals 16 residues. The junction had 12 bases not matched to a gene; V was cut back by 4 bases and J by 7 bases. Germline CDR1 reads DFQATT; CDR2 reads SNEGSKA (reference sequence). The CDR3 DNA sequence: TGCAGTGCTACCAATATAGCGGGGGGTGGTGTCGGGGAGCTGTTTTTT. Protein: CSATNIAGGGVGELFF.

The rearrangement uses TRBV25-1 and TRBJ1-1; 7 bases match TRBD1. Germline V gives CDR1 MGHDK, CDR2 SYGVNS. The V gene end was trimmed by 2 bases and the J gene end by 6 bases; junction bases not matched to a gene: 3. CDR3 length: 13 residues. The CDR3 protein is CASSESRGSEAFF. In DNA, the CDR3 is TGTGCCAGCAGTGAAAGCAGGGGGTCTGAAGCTTTCTTT.

With respect to this clonotype: The junction does not match germline at one end; this may be a read error. The chain is built from TRBV19 and TRBJ2-3, with 10 bases matching TRBD1. From germline, CDR1 is LNHDA and CDR2 SQIVND (reference sequence). The CDR3 spans 16 residues. The CDR3: CASSTMPGQGTDTQYF. The DNA of the CDR3 is TGTGCCAGTAGTACGATGCCGGGACAGGGGACAGACACGCAGTATTTT. Together with reference TRBV19 and TRBJ2-3, the CDR3 gives the full variable domain: DGGITQSPKYLFRKEGQNVTLSCEQNLNHDAMYWYRQDPGQGLRLIYYSQIVNDFQKGDIAEGYSVSREKKESFPLTVTSAQKNPTAFYLCASSTMPGQGTDTQYFGPGTRLTVL.

This chain uses TRBV29-1 with TRBJ2-7; possible D gene TRBD2, 5 bases. Germline-derived CDR1 and CDR2 are SQVTM and ANQGSEA. There are 14 residues in the CDR3. Trimming took 2 bases from V and 0 from J, leaving 11 bases between them. DNA of the CDR3: TGCAGCGTTGAATCGGACTGGAGCTCCTACGAGCAGTACTTC. Translating it yields CSVESDWSSYEQYF.

The table lists this clonotype with many counts. This chain uses TRBV4-1 with TRBJ2-7, with unresolved D. The germline V and J ends were trimmed by 1 base and 5 bases, with 9 bases remaining between them. CDR1 MGHRA and CDR2 YSYEKL come from the germline V gene. This CDR3 spans 13 amino acids. CDR3 bases: TGCGCCAGCAGCCAAGTTCGTGTGGACGAGCAGTACTTC. Translated, it gives CASSQVRVDEQYF.

As for this clonotype: Being one base from a much bigger clone, this may be a read error. The chain employs TRBV15 and TRBJ1-3; D not certain. Trimming cost V 5 bases and J 2 bases, with 22 bases left between them. This CDR3 comprises 18 residues. CDR1 is LNHNV, CDR2 YYDKDF, per germline (reference sequence). The CDR3 sequence is CATSPRGRAPGTGNTIYF. CDR3 nucleotides: TGTGCCACCAGCCCACGAGGAAGGGCCCCGGGGACTGGAAACACCATATATTTT.